Described below is a single TCR beta chain sequence and its context. What it binds is unknown. The entry originates in a study of cytotoxic CD8 clonotypes in ibrutinib-treated CLL. Study-wide background: Averaging across samples gave approximately 250,000 productive templates and tens of thousands of productive rearrangements. Study-wide points: At baseline, clonality was higher than in age-matched healthy donors and correlated with CD8+ counts.

Trimming removed 5 bases from V and 1 base from J, with 9 bases in between. The CDR3 consists of 13 residues. From germline, CDR1 is WNHNN and CDR2 SYGVQD (reference sequence). Only in-frame clones appear in the TCRdb table, and some are missing; sequencing was by immunoSEQ multiplex PCR. The data show 270,000 or so clones, with approximately 79% seen just once and roughly 5.7% held by the top ten. The specimen was PBMCs, collected at disease progression, from a patient treated with ibrutinib. The chain links TRBV10-1 to TRBJ2-7; D gene uncertain. The receptor was isolated from a human donor with chronic lymphocytic leukemia. CDR3 sequence reads: CASSSQRSYEQYF. CDR3 in DNA: TGCGCCAGCAGTTCCCAGAGGTCCTACGAGCAGTACTTC.